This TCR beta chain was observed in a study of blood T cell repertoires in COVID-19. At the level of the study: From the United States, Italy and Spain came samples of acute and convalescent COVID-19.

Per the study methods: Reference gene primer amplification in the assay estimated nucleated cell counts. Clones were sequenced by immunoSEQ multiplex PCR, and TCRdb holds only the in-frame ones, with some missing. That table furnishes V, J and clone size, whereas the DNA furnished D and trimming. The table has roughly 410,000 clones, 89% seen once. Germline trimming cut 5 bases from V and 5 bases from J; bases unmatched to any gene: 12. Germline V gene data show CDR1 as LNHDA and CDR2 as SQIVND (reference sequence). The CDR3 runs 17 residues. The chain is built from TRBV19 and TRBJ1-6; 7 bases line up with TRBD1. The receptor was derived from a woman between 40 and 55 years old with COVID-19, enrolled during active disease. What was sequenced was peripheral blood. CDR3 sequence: CASSLRTRGSDNSPLHF. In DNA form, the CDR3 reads TGTGCCAGTAGTCTCCGGACCAGGGGGTCTGATAATTCACCCCTCCACTTT.